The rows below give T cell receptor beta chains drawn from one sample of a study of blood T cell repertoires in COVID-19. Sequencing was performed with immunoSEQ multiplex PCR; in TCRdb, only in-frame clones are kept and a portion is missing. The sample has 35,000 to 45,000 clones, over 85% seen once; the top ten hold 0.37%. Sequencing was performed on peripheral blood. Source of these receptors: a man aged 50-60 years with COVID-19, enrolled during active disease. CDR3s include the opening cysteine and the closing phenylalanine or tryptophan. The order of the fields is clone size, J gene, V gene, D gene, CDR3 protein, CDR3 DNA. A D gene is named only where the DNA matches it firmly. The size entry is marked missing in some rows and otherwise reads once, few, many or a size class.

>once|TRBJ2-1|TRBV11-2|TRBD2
CASSPGTSGVYNEQFF
TGTGCCAGCAGCCCCGGGACTAGCGGGGTTTACAATGAGCAGTTCTTC
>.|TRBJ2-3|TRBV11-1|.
CASSLGMSGSTDTQYF
TGTGCCAGCAGCTTAGGGATGAGCGGGAGCACAGATACGCAGTATTTT
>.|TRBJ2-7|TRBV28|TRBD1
CASSQTGYNHEQYF
TGTGCCAGCAGCCAGACAGGGTACAATCACGAGCAGTACTTC
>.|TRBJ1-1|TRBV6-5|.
CASSYQGLNTEAFF
TGTGCCAGCAGTTACCAGGGTCTGAACACTGAAGCTTTCTTT
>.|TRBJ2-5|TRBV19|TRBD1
CASSQGVRETQYF
TGTGCCAGTTCTCAGGGGGTCAGAGAGACCCAGTACTTC
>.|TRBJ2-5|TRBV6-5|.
CASSLQNTEETQYF
TGTGCCAGCAGTTTACAGAACACCGAAGAGACCCAGTACTTC
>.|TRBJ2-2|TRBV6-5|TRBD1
CASSYRGNTGELFF
TGTGCCAGCAGCTACAGGGGGAACACCGGGGAGCTGTTTTTT
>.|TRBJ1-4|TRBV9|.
CASSVGTDLHEKLFF
TGTGCCAGCAGCGTAGGGACAGACCTACATGAAAAACTGTTTTTT
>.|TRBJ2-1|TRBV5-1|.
CASRLDMASYNEQFF
TGCGCCAGCAGACTAGACATGGCTTCCTACAATGAGCAGTTCTTC
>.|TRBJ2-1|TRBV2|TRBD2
CASAGTSGKNEQFF
TGTGCCAGCGCCGGGACTAGCGGGAAAAATGAGCAGTTCTTC
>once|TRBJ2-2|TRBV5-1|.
CASSLYGGTGELFF
TGCGCCAGCAGCTTGTACGGGGGCACCGGGGAGCTGTTTTTT
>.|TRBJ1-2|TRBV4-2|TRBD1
CASSQTGGVDYGYTF
TGTGCCAGCAGCCAGACAGGGGGAGTTGACTATGGCTACACCTTC
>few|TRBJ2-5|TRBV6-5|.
CASSGSGLSGETQYF
TGTGCCAGCAGCGGGAGCGGGTTGAGCGGCGAGACCCAGTACTTC